This TCR beta chain was recovered during a study of T cells after yellow fever vaccination. Study results and limitations: Weaker overall, the secondary response nonetheless peaked faster (day 5 versus 15). The study noted that FACS-sorted repertoires could contain abundant clonotypes contaminating from the bulk population.

As TCR cDNA was made by 5'RACE template switching, a universal primer site and UMIs were added. TCRdb recomputed calls from the 5' RACE reads with MiXCR, one row per CDR3 protein. This table has 250,000 to 400,000 distinct CDR3 sequences, roughly 4.3% appearing once. The V end lost 10 bases, the J end lost 3 bases, and 15 bases lay between the germline ends. Germline CDR1 is ENHRY and CDR2 is SYGVKD. This CDR3 is built from 13 residues. Details on this clonotype: Its antigen is as yet unknown.

The starting material was PBMCs, obtained 5 days after the yellow fever booster vaccination. The chain links TRBV10-3 to TRBJ1-1; possibly TRBD1 for D (5 bases). This receptor was taken from a man younger than 30 who received the YFV17D yellow fever vaccine. CDR3 region: CATTGGLDTEAFF. In nucleotides, the CDR3 is TGTGCCACCACCGGGGGTTTGGACACTGAAGCTTTCTTT.